The 10 T cell receptor beta chains reported below all come from one sample, sequenced in a study of post-analysis software for immune sequencing data. Regarding the study as a whole: Among roughly five TRBV segments more frequent in patients than controls were TRBV5-6, TRBV5-1 and TRBV20-1.

Unique molecular identifiers featured in each of the TCR beta cDNA libraries. TCRdb processed the PCR reads anew with MiXCR; each CDR3 protein has one entry. The repertoire has fewer than 550,000 distinct CDR3 sequences, approximately 34% of them found once; the top ten carry about 6%. Their recognized antigens are unknown. The sequencing sample was made of blood. These receptors all stem from a girl between 2 and 17 years old with multiple sclerosis.

The rearrangement links TRBV5-1 to TRBJ1-4; D perhaps matches TRBD1 (6 bases). Germline assignment: CDR1 SGHRS and CDR2 YFSETQ. V lost 0 bases and J lost 5, with 23 bases in between. This CDR3 comprises 19 residues. In nucleotides, the CDR3 is TGCGCCAGCAGCTTGGCCGAGGGTCAGGGGAATTTAGGGAATGAAAAACTGTTTTTT. Translated, it gives CASSLAEGQGNLGNEKLFF.

This clonotype was seen ten or more times. J is TRBJ2-1 and V is TRBV6-5, with 9 positions matching TRBD2. Germline assignment: CDR1 MNHEY and CDR2 SVGAGI. The CDR3 contains 19 residues. J lost 0 bases, V lost 0 bases, and 9 bases had no gene match. Written as DNA, the CDR3 is TGTGCCAGCAGTTACTCGAGTCAGAGCGGGGGGCTCTCCTACAATGAGCAGTTCTTC. This gives the protein CASSYSSQSGGLSYNEQFF.

This clonotype was counted between two and nine times. The rearrangement links TRBV7-2 to TRBJ2-5, with D perhaps matching TRBD1 or TRBD2 (5 bases each). The CDR3 totals 14 residues. In germline, CDR1 is SGHTA, CDR2 FQGNSA. Between the trimmed V and J ends, which lost 3 bases and 5 bases, there was a span of 13 bases. CDR3 residues: CASSFNGAEETQYF. CDR3 coding DNA: TGTGCCAGCAGCTTTAACGGGGCCGAGGAGACCCAGTACTTC.

This clonotype was detected a few times. This chain connects TRBV6-5 to TRBJ2-7; tentatively, D is TRBD2 (6 bases). CDR1 and CDR2 (germline): MNHEY, SVGAGI. V was trimmed by 2 bases and J by 1 base, leaving 12 bases between them. This CDR3 spans 15 amino acids. The CDR3 is CASSYLRGRSYEQYF. In nucleotides, the CDR3 is TGTGCCAGCAGTTACCTTCGGGGGAGATCCTACGAGCAGTACTTC.

This clonotype was recorded only once. The V and J genes are TRBV28 and TRBJ2-4; D is undetermined. The CDR3 totals 13 residues. The V gene's germline CDR1 is MDHEN and CDR2 SYDVKM. Between the trimmed V and J ends, which lost 8 bases and 0 bases, there was a span of 8 bases. The CDR3 region has the DNA TGTGCCAGCTCCAGCCTAGCCAAAAACATTCAGTACTTC. Its protein is CASSSLAKNIQYF.

This clonotype was observed a handful of times. This chain connects TRBV20-1 to TRBJ2-7, with 8 bases aligning to TRBD2. CDR3 length: 17 residues. Losses at the gene ends were 2 bases for V and 0 bases for J; bases not matched to a gene: 12. The germline CDR1 and CDR2 sequences are DFQATT and SNEGSKA (reference sequence). CDR3 nucleotides: TGCAGTGCTAGACATCCGGCTGCGGGGGGCCCCTCCTACGAGCAGTACTTC. It yields the protein CSARHPAAGGPSYEQYF.

To note about this clonotype: The junction departs from the called germline gene at one end, perhaps through a read error. The gene calls are TRBV28 and TRBJ2-5; tentative D call: TRBD1 (5 bases). CDR1 MDHEN and CDR2 SYDVKM come from the germline V gene. CDR3 length equals 15 residues. In DNA, the CDR3 is TGTGCCCGCAGTTTCTCACCCCTAGGGGAAGAGACCCAGTACTTC. Translated, it gives CARSFSPLGEETQYF.

This clonotype was seen more than once but under ten times. The V and J genes are TRBV20-1 and TRBJ2-5; TRBD1 matches at 7 bases. Germline V gives CDR1 DFQATT, CDR2 SNEGSKA (reference sequence). Unmatched junction bases numbered 15, after V lost 5 bases and J lost 3 bases. The CDR3 runs to 16 residues. CDR3 DNA: TGCAGTGCTTCCCGACAGGGACGAATCCCCAAAGAGACCCAGTACTTC. It specifies CSASRQGRIPKETQYF.

The V call is TRBV3-1, the J call TRBJ1-2; D gene uncertain. The V end was cut by 2 bases, the J end by 1 base, with 11 bases between. Germline V gives CDR1 LGHDT, CDR2 YNNKEL (reference sequence). CDR3 length: 15 amino acids. In nucleotides, the CDR3 is TGTGCCAGCAGCCAACGTGGGCCGCTTAACTATGGCTACACCTTC. This gives the protein CASSQRGPLNYGYTF.

This clonotype was detected many times. This chain connects TRBV20-1 to TRBJ2-5; possibly TRBD2 for D (5 bases). Germline V gene lookup returns CDR1 DFQATT and CDR2 SNEGSKA (reference sequence). V lost 3 bases, J lost 0 bases, and 14 bases lay in between. CDR3 length equals 15 residues. Written as DNA, the CDR3 is TGCAGTGCTAGTCCCCTAGAGCGGTACCAAGAGACCCAGTACTTC. It yields the protein CSASPLERYQETQYF.